One sample yielded the 20 T cell receptor beta chains listed below, sequenced in a study of CD8 T cells in ankylosing spondylitis. Study observations and caveats: Within ankylosing spondylitis blood, a TCR beta motif made up of under 10 highly homologous variants appeared to be characteristic.

MiXCR was run by TCRdb on the 5' RACE reads, yielding one entry per CDR3 protein. This table holds approximately 520,000 distinct CDR3 sequences, under 5.5% found once. The antigens of these receptors remain unknown. The sample was blood, either unsorted or a sorted T cell fraction (not recorded which). Source of these receptors: a male donor with ankylosing spondylitis.

This clonotype was observed at least ten times. The V call is TRBV29-1, the J call TRBJ1-2, with 12 bases matching TRBD1. V gave up 8 bases and J gave up 5 bases; unmatched junction bases: 15. Germline CDR1 reads SQVTM; CDR2 reads ANQGSEA. The CDR3 has 16 amino acids. The DNA for the CDR3 is TGCAGCTCAACTTCCGGGACAGGGGGCAACCCTTATGGCTACACCTTC. Amino acids: CSSTSGTGGNPYGYTF.

The sample holds many counts of this clonotype. V usage is TRBV20-1 and J usage is TRBJ2-5, with 11 bases identical to TRBD2. V was clipped by 3 bases and J by 2 bases; unmatched bases: 8. The CDR3 contains 16 residues. Germline values: CDR1 DFQATT, CDR2 SNEGSKA (reference sequence). The CDR3 DNA reads as TGCAGTGCTAGTGTACTAGCGGGAGCCCGTCAAGAGACCCAGTACTTC. This gives the protein CSASVLAGARQETQYF.

This clonotype came up many times. This chain links TRBV27 with TRBJ2-7, with TRBD1 matching over 9 bases. Germline lookup yields CDR1 MNHEY and CDR2 SMNVEV (reference sequence). There are 13 residues in the CDR3. The ends lost 6 bases at V and 5 bases at J; junction bases unmatched: 5. The CDR3 DNA reads TGTGCCAGCAGATTTACAGGGGGCCACGAGCAGTACTTC. Protein product: CASRFTGGHEQYF.

This clonotype occurred many times. This chain uses TRBV10-3 with TRBJ2-3, with TRBD2 matching 13 bases. The CDR3 totals 17 residues. With 6 bases clipped from V and 1 base from J, the junction kept 7 bases outside the gene matches. CDR1 and CDR2 (germline): ENHRY, SYGVKD. Written as DNA, the CDR3 is TGTGCCATCAGGGGGACTAGCGGGGCCCTCCGCACAGATACGCAGTATTTT. It yields the protein CAIRGTSGALRTDTQYF.

This clonotype was seen many times. The chain joins TRBV12-3 or TRBV12-4 to TRBJ1-2; D is uncertain. The CDR3 is 13 residues long. V shed 5 bases and J shed 3 bases, with 10 bases lying between them. The CDR3 protein is CASSPGEDYGYTF. The DNA for the CDR3 is TGTGCCAGCAGTCCCGGTGAGGACTATGGCTACACCTTC.

The sample holds many counts of this clonotype. This chain connects TRBV5-1 to TRBJ1-1; no definite D call. V lost 0 bases, J lost 0 bases, and 21 bases lay in between. This CDR3 has 19 amino acids. Looked up from germline, CDR1 is SGHRS and CDR2 is YFSETQ. CDR3 residues: CASSLDDSPTGGLNTEAFF. For the CDR3, the DNA is TGCGCCAGCAGCTTGGACGACTCACCAACCGGTGGATTGAACACTGAAGCTTTCTTT.

This clonotype was detected many times. The gene calls are TRBV28 and TRBJ1-1; D remains unclear. Between the trimmed V and J ends, which lost 9 bases and 10 bases, there was a span of 18 bases. Germline V gives CDR1 MDHEN, CDR2 SYDVKM. This CDR3 is built from 12 residues. The CDR3 spells CASSQAGGVAFF. The CDR3 DNA sequence: TGTGCCAGTAGTCAGGCAGGAGGTGTAGCTTTCTTT. The full variable domain, completed using reference TRBV28 and TRBJ1-1, is DVKVTQSSRYLVKRTGEKVFLECVQDMDHENMFWYRQDPGLGLRLIYFSYDVKMKEKGDIPEGYSVSREKKERFSLILESASTNQTSMYLCASSQAGGVAFFGQGTRLTVV.

This clonotype was seen repeatedly, ten times or more. V and J are TRBV24-1 and TRBJ2-3; D is possibly TRBD2 (5 bases). CDR3 length: 14 residues. CDR1 and CDR2 from the germline V gene are KGHDR and SFDVKD. Trimming removed 4 bases at V and 2 bases at J, with 9 bases between. CDR3 sequence: CATSEEVYTDTQYF. The CDR3 DNA reads as TGTGCCACCAGTGAGGAGGTTTACACAGATACGCAGTATTTT.

This clonotype was detected many times. This rearrangement joins TRBV7-6 to TRBJ1-4; a weak D match, TRBD1 (5 bases). Looked up from germline, CDR1 is SGHVS and CDR2 is FNYEAQ. The CDR3 spans 14 residues. V gave up 5 bases and J gave up 7 bases, with 14 bases separating them. This chain's CDR3 is CASSHWGLSEKLFF. CDR3 sequence (DNA): TGTGCCAGCAGCCATTGGGGGTTGAGTGAAAAACTGTTTTTT.

This clonotype came up many times. V gene TRBV27 combines with J gene TRBJ2-7, with 8 bases matching TRBD2. The length of the CDR3 is 15 residues. The J segment lost 5 bases and the V segment lost 5 bases, leaving 11 bases of the junction unmatched. Germline V gene lookup returns CDR1 MNHEY and CDR2 SMNVEV (reference sequence). The CDR3 nucleotides are TGTGCCAGCAGTCTCCGAGGGACTAGTCGGAACGAGCAGTACTTC. This encodes CASSLRGTSRNEQYF.

This clonotype occurred many times. V and J are TRBV20-1 and TRBJ2-7, with D perhaps given as TRBD1 or TRBD2 (5 bases each). From germline, CDR1 is DFQATT and CDR2 SNEGSKA (reference sequence). Trimming took 1 base from V and 2 from J, leaving 12 bases between them. The CDR3 has 14 amino acids. For the CDR3, the DNA is TGCAGTGCTAGAGTAGGGACGCCAACCTACGAGCAGTACTTC. Amino acids: CSARVGTPTYEQYF.

This clonotype was detected many times. The chain carries TRBV5-1 and TRBJ2-2, with D unclear. V dropped 4 bases and J dropped 1 base, with 14 bases sitting between them. The CDR3 is made up of 16 amino acids. Germline CDR1 and CDR2: SGHRS and YFSETQ. The CDR3 sequence is CASSPQVPGNTGELFF. In DNA, the CDR3 is TGCGCCAGCAGCCCGCAGGTTCCGGGGAACACCGGGGAGCTGTTTTTT. Full variable domain (missing parts from reference TRBV5-1 and TRBJ2-2): KAGVTQTPRYLIKTRGQQVTLSCSPISGHRSVSWYQQTPGQGLQFLFEYFSETQRNKGNFPGRFSGRQFSNSRSEMNVSTLELGDSALYLCASSPQVPGNTGELFFGEGSRLTVL.

This clonotype was observed a handful of times. This chain links TRBV12-3 or TRBV12-4 with TRBJ2-7, with D unclear. This CDR3 has 13 residues. Trimming shortened V by 7 bases and J by 3 bases, and 13 bases separated the two germline ends. In nucleotides, the CDR3 is TGTGCCAGCAAGGGCGCGGAGATCTACGAGCAGTACTTC. It yields the protein CASKGAEIYEQYF.

Ten or more counts support this clonotype. This chain connects TRBV4-3 to TRBJ1-1; 8 bases are a match to TRBD1. With 4 bases clipped from V and 3 bases from J, the junction kept 7 bases outside the gene matches. The CDR3 totals 15 residues. The germline V gene has CDR1 LGHNA and CDR2 YSLEER. The CDR3 spells CASSPGQGRDTEAFF. The DNA of the CDR3 is TGCGCCAGCAGCCCCGGACAGGGTCGGGACACTGAAGCTTTCTTT.

This clonotype was picked up many times. The V call is TRBV12-3 or TRBV12-4, the J call TRBJ2-6; tentatively, D is TRBD1 (6 bases). Trimming pared 9 bases from V and 0 bases from J, leaving 9 bases between. The CDR3 consists of 14 residues. CDR3 in DNA: TGTGCCAGTAACAGGGCCTCTGGGGCCAACGTCCTGACTTTC. Its translation: CASNRASGANVLTF.

This clonotype was observed a few times. CDR3 loop: CSALGPSTDTQYF. The CDR3 DNA is TGCAGTGCCCTAGGCCCCTCAACAGATACGCAGTATTTT. This rearrangement joins TRBV20-1 to TRBJ2-3; D is unresolved. V dropped 6 bases and J dropped 3 bases, with 13 bases sitting between them. CDR1 DFQATT and CDR2 SNEGSKA come from the germline V gene (reference sequence). The CDR3 is 13 residues long.

This clonotype was observed at least ten times. V gene TRBV5-6 combines with J gene TRBJ2-3, with D uncertain. CDR3 length equals 11 residues. Germline V gene data show CDR1 as SGHDT and CDR2 as YYEEEE. Trimming cost V 4 bases and J 13 bases, with 13 bases left between them. CDR3 DNA sequence: TGTGCCAGCAGCAAAAGGGTGGATGAGTATTTT. Translated, it gives CASSKRVDEYF.

This clonotype was counted many times. J is TRBJ2-1 and V is TRBV11-1; D not certain. The CDR3 has 13 residues. Per germline, CDR1 SGHAT and CDR2 FQDESV (reference sequence). The V end was cut by 1 base, the J end by 8 bases, with 9 bases between. In nucleotides, the CDR3 is TGTGCCAGCAGCTTAGGGGCTAGAGATGAGCAGTTCTTC. Translated, it gives CASSLGARDEQFF.

This clonotype was recorded at least ten times. The J gene is TRBJ2-1, the V gene TRBV15; tentative D call: TRBD1 (6 bases). This CDR3 comprises 16 residues. Trimming cost V 1 base and J 3 bases, with 13 bases left between them. Germline V CDR1 and CDR2: LNHNV, YYDKDF (reference sequence). CDR3 in DNA: TGTGCCACCAGCAGAGGTTCTTTAGGGGGCTACAATGAGCAGTTCTTC. Residues: CATSRGSLGGYNEQFF.

The table lists this clonotype with many counts. V is TRBV5-1 and J is TRBJ2-3, with 10 bases identical to TRBD1. The CDR3 is 15 residues long. Germline-derived CDR1 and CDR2 are SGHRS and YFSETQ. V was pared by 3 bases and J by 4 bases, with 5 bases of the junction left unmatched. The CDR3 bases are TGCGCCAGCAGCTCCGGGACAGGGGTAGCAGATACGCAGTATTTT. Its translation: CASSSGTGVADTQYF.